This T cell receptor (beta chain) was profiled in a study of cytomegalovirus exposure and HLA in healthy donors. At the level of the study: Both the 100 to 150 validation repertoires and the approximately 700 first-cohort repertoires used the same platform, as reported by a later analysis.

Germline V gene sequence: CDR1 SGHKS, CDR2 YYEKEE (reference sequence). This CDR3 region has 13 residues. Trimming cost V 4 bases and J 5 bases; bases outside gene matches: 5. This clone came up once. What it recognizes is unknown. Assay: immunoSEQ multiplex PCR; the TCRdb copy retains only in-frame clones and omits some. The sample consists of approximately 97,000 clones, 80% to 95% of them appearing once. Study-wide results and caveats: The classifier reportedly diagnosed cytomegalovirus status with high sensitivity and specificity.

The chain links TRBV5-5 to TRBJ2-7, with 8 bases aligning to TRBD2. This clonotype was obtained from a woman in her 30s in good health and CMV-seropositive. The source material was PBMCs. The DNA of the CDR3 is TGTGCCAGCAGCCCGGGGGGGGTCCACGAGCAGTACTTC. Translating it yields CASSPGGVHEQYF.